The 26 T cell receptor beta chains below were found in one sample sequenced in a study of blood T cell repertoires in COVID-19. Profiling relied on immunoSEQ multiplex PCR, and the TCRdb table lists in-frame clones only, not all of them. The profile shows some 100,000 clones, roughly 89% of them singletons. Sequencing was carried out using peripheral blood. These receptors were obtained from a man in his 70s with acute or convalescent COVID-19.

The chain has TRBV11-3 and TRBJ2-1; TRBD2 agrees at 8 bases. This CDR3 has 16 amino acids. Germline V gene lookup returns CDR1 SGHNT and CDR2 YENEEA. J lost 5 bases, V lost 4 bases, and 10 bases had no gene match. The CDR3 coding sequence is TGTGCCAGCAGCTGGGACGGGTCTAGCGGGCACAATGAGCAGTTCTTC. This translates into CASSWDGSSGHNEQFF.

The chain combines TRBV13 with TRBJ2-1; 13 nucleotides line up with TRBD2. The junction had 3 bases not matched to a gene; V was cut back by 3 bases and J by 7 bases. Germline loops: CDR1 PRHDT, CDR2 FYEKMQ (reference sequence). CDR3 length: 15 residues. CDR3 protein: CASSFGTSGMNEQFF. The CDR3 DNA reads TGTGCCAGCAGCTTCGGGACTAGCGGGATGAATGAGCAGTTCTTC.

The chain recombines TRBV5-1 with TRBJ2-5; tentatively, D is TRBD1 (6 bases). This CDR3 has 14 residues. Germline values: CDR1 SGHRS, CDR2 YFSETQ. V dropped 4 bases and J dropped 2 bases, with 12 bases sitting between them. In DNA form, the CDR3 reads TGCGCCAGCAGCATAGGACAGCCACAAGAGACCCAGTACTTC. Amino acids: CASSIGQPQETQYF.

The chain carries TRBV4-2 and TRBJ1-1, with D possibly TRBD1 on 5 matching bases. There are 14 residues in the CDR3. Germline V gives CDR1 LGHNA, CDR2 YNFKEQ. The V end was cut by 4 bases, the J end by 2 bases, with 11 bases between. The CDR3 DNA follows: TGTGCCAGCAGCCCTTTGACAGTCAACACTGAAGCTTTCTTT. Its translation is CASSPLTVNTEAFF.

The table lists this clone with a count of one. This chain connects TRBV6-6 to TRBJ2-7, with TRBD1 as a possible D gene (8 bases). The CDR3 totals 15 residues. V lost 6 bases and J lost 2, with 17 bases in between. From germline, CDR1 is MNHNY and CDR2 SVGAGI (reference sequence). The CDR3 nucleotides are TGTGCCAGCAGAGCTACAGGGGGGGTTACCTACGAGCAGTACTTC. The encoded protein is CASRATGGVTYEQYF.

V is TRBV30 and J is TRBJ2-3; 13 bases match TRBD2. Unmatched junction bases numbered 6, after V lost 3 bases and J lost 6 bases. The CDR3 consists of 15 residues. Germline assignment: CDR1 GTSNPN and CDR2 SVGIG (reference sequence). CDR3 in amino acids: CAWSPGTSGVDTQYF. The CDR3 DNA is TGTGCCTGGAGCCCCGGGACTAGCGGGGTGGATACGCAGTATTTT.

CDR3 residues: CASSPIGGGDSPLHF. The CDR3 DNA follows: TGTGCCAGTAGTCCGATCGGGGGTGGTGATTCACCCCTCCACTTT. The chain links TRBV19 to TRBJ1-6, with a weak D call TRBD1 (5 bases). Germline V gene lookup returns CDR1 LNHDA and CDR2 SQIVND (reference sequence). This CDR3 comprises 15 residues. Trimming took 5 bases from V and 8 from J, leaving 16 bases between them.

The chain employs TRBV6-5 and TRBJ1-5, with 8 nucleotides matching TRBD1. Germline V CDR1 and CDR2: MNHEY, SVGAGI. There are 15 residues in the CDR3. J lost 8 bases, V lost 6 bases, and 12 bases had no gene match. For the CDR3, the DNA is TGTGCCAGCAGCCTGAACGGACAGGGAATAAAGCCCCAGCATTTT. Protein sequence: CASSLNGQGIKPQHF.

This chain connects TRBV28 to TRBJ1-3, with a weak D call TRBD1 (6 bases). V dropped 7 bases and J dropped 0 bases, with 13 bases sitting between them. The germline V gene has CDR1 MDHEN and CDR2 SYDVKM. This CDR3 contains 15 residues. The CDR3 region is CASTKTGDSGNTIYF. The CDR3 DNA is TGTGCCAGCACAAAGACAGGCGACTCTGGAAACACCATATATTTT.

For the CDR3, the DNA is TGCGCCAGCAGTCCCCGGGACAGGGGACAGGATACGCAGTATTTT. Its translation: CASSPRDRGQDTQYF. The chain is built from TRBV5-1 and TRBJ2-3; 10 bases map to TRBD1. Germline assignment: CDR1 SGHRS and CDR2 YFSETQ. The CDR3 is made up of 15 amino acids. The V and J ends lost 5 bases and 6 bases, in that order; junction bases with no gene match: 9.

This chain connects TRBV7-2 to TRBJ2-3, with 8 bases aligning to TRBD2. The CDR3 sequence is 15 residues long. Trimming took 1 base from V and 5 from J; bases not matched to a gene: 5. Per the germline V gene, CDR1 is SGHTA and CDR2 is FQGNSA. The CDR3 DNA sequence: TGTGCCAGCAGCTTAGGTCGGGGGGGCTTAGATACGCAGTATTTT. Encoded protein: CASSLGRGGLDTQYF.

This clone was counted between two and nine times. V usage is TRBV5-1 and J usage is TRBJ2-2; D gene unclear. CDR3 length equals 14 residues. The germline V gene has CDR1 SGHRS and CDR2 YFSETQ. V shed 7 bases and J shed 0 bases, with 10 bases lying between them. This chain's CDR3 is CASRESANTGELFF. The CDR3 DNA sequence: TGCGCCAGCCGAGAGTCCGCGAACACCGGGGAGCTGTTTTTT.

The V and J genes are TRBV6-2 or TRBV6-3 and TRBJ2-7; weak D call: TRBD1 (5 bases). Germline values: CDR1 MNHEY, CDR2 SVGEGT. CDR3 length: 14 residues. V was shortened by 0 bases and J by 3 bases, with 9 bases between the two germline ends. CDR3 in amino acids: CASSYSGAGYEQYF. In DNA form, the CDR3 reads TGTGCCAGCAGTTACTCAGGGGCCGGCTACGAGCAGTACTTC.

This clone was seen just once. The J gene is TRBJ2-3, the V gene TRBV25-1, with 7 bases matching TRBD1. V trimming: 5 bases; J trimming: 0 bases; junction bases outside the gene matches: 5. This CDR3 comprises 15 residues. Germline CDR1 is MGHDK and CDR2 is SYGVNS. CDR3 protein: CASSPGTESTDTQYF. CDR3 coding DNA: TGTGCCAGCAGTCCCGGGACAGAGAGCACAGATACGCAGTATTTT.

This clone appeared a few times. The chain combines TRBV19 with TRBJ1-1; 7 nucleotides align to TRBD1. CDR3 length equals 15 residues. V gave up 5 bases and J gave up 0 bases; unmatched junction bases: 6. Germline assignment: CDR1 LNHDA and CDR2 SQIVND (reference sequence). The DNA of the CDR3 is TGTGCCAGTAGTGTGACAGGGCGGATGAACACTGAAGCTTTCTTT. Translated, it gives CASSVTGRMNTEAFF.

V gene TRBV23-1 combines with J gene TRBJ2-2, with D possibly matching TRBD1 (6 bases). TRBV23-1 is designated an ORF whose function remains uncertain. V shed 4 bases and J shed 1 base, with 10 bases lying between them. The CDR3 runs to 15 residues. In DNA form, the CDR3 reads TGCGCCAGCAGTCTGAGACAGGTGAACACCGGGGAGCTGTTTTTT. It yields the protein CASSLRQVNTGELFF.

V usage is TRBV6-2 or TRBV6-3 and J usage is TRBJ1-5; tentatively, D is TRBD1 (6 bases). There are 13 residues in the CDR3. Germline V lookup: CDR1 MNHEY, CDR2 SVGEGT. Trimming stripped 4 bases from V and 5 bases from J, with 9 bases between. The CDR3 DNA reads as TGTGCCAGCAGTTTTACAGGGTATCAGCCCCAGCATTTT. It translates to CASSFTGYQPQHF.

The chain links TRBV28 to TRBJ1-5; unclear D gene. The CDR3 consists of 14 residues. In germline, CDR1 is MDHEN, CDR2 SYDVKM. V was shortened by 6 bases and J by 4 bases, with 13 bases between the two germline ends. DNA for the CDR3: TGTGCCAGCAGAGAGGGAGGTCCGAATCAGCCCCAGCATTTT. It is translated as CASREGGPNQPQHF.

The rearrangement uses TRBV4-3 and TRBJ1-1; 7 positions agree with TRBD1. The CDR3 has 18 amino acids. V lost 0 bases and J lost 3; bases outside the gene matches: 13. Germline CDR1 is LGHNA and CDR2 is YSLEER. CDR3 amino acids: CASSQDPIPGGGDTEAFF. The CDR3 DNA follows: TGCGCCAGCAGCCAAGACCCGATTCCAGGGGGTGGAGACACTGAAGCTTTCTTT.

V is TRBV15 and J is TRBJ1-5; D gene uncertain. The CDR3 spans 15 residues. Germline CDR1 is LNHNV and CDR2 is YYDKDF (reference sequence). Trimming took off 1 base at V and 3 bases at J, with 10 bases between the two ends. CDR3 loop: CATSRVLQTNQPQHF. The CDR3 nucleotides are TGTGCCACCAGCAGAGTATTACAGACCAATCAGCCCCAGCATTTT.

This clone was picked up one time. The chain is built from TRBV18 and TRBJ1-2; 8 bases are shared with TRBD1. Germline V gene sequence: CDR1 KGHSH, CDR2 LQKENI. Trimming cost V 1 base and J 7 bases; bases outside gene matches: 2. The CDR3 is made up of 13 amino acids. The CDR3 DNA reads as TGTGCCAGCTCACCACGGGACAGGACTGGCTACACCTTC. Its protein product is CASSPRDRTGYTF.

The V and J genes are TRBV5-6 and TRBJ1-1, with 9 bases lining up with TRBD1. CDR3 size: 15 residues. The junction had 4 bases not matched to a gene; V was cut back by 0 bases and J by 4 bases. The germline gives CDR1 SGHDT, CDR2 YYEEEE. The CDR3 reads CASSLGTGAFTEAFF. The CDR3 nucleotides are TGTGCCAGCAGCTTGGGGACAGGGGCCTTCACTGAAGCTTTCTTT.

The chain links TRBV12-3 or TRBV12-4 to TRBJ1-1; maybe TRBD1 (5 bases). V shed 7 bases and J shed 5 bases, with 14 bases lying between them. This CDR3 region has 13 residues. The CDR3 reads CASKFRESTEAFF. Written as DNA, the CDR3 is TGTGCCAGCAAGTTCAGGGAATCTACTGAAGCTTTCTTT.

The rearrangement links TRBV19 to TRBJ1-2; no reliable D call. The CDR3 loop spans 14 amino acids. The germline V gene encodes CDR1 LNHDA and CDR2 SQIVND (reference sequence). The V gene lost 3 bases and the J gene lost 4 bases, with 12 bases spanning the gap. The CDR3 region has the DNA TGTGCCAGTAGTATTTTTCCCAACACCTATGGCTACACCTTC. It yields the protein CASSIFPNTYGYTF.

The chain recombines TRBV3-1 (or the pseudogene TRBV3-2) with TRBJ1-1; TRBD1 matches at 7 bases. This CDR3 is built from 16 residues. V lost 4 bases to trimming and J lost 0 bases; unmatched junction nucleotides: 8. The germline CDR1 and CDR2 sequences are LGHDT and YNNKEL (reference sequence). The CDR3 sequence: CASSPRQGPMNTEAFF. CDR3 DNA sequence: TGTGCCAGCAGCCCACGACAGGGACCAATGAACACTGAAGCTTTCTTT.

This clone has a single count. The chain recombines TRBV5-1 with TRBJ2-1, with TRBD2 matching over 16 bases. The CDR3 loop spans 17 amino acids. CDR1 and CDR2 from the germline V gene are SGHRS and YFSETQ. J was trimmed by 8 bases and V by 4 bases; bases with no gene match: 9. CDR3 coding DNA: TGCGCCAGCAGCCCCGGGACTAGCGGGAGGGCCGGGGATGAGCAGTTCTTC. It is translated as CASSPGTSGRAGDEQFF.